Each of the 14 T cell receptor beta chains below was sequenced from the same sample in a study of blood T cell repertoires in COVID-19. Generated by immunoSEQ multiplex PCR, the TCRdb table keeps only in-frame clones and is missing some. The sample has 250,000 or so clones, around 90% seen once. The sequenced sample consisted of peripheral blood. The source of these receptors is a woman between 35 and 50 years old who had recovered from COVID-19.

The CDR3 coding sequence is TGTGCCACCAGCAGAGAGCGACAGGGCCGGCTATACGAGCAGTACTTC. This translates into CATSRERQGRLYEQYF. The V gene is TRBV15, the J gene TRBJ2-7, with 7 bases identical to TRBD1. The CDR3 consists of 16 residues. CDR1 is LNHNV and CDR2 is YYDKDF in the germline V gene (reference sequence). J gave up 4 bases and V 0 bases, and 9 bases lay outside the gene matches.

The J gene is TRBJ1-1, the V gene TRBV6-5; 10 bases fit TRBD1. Looked up from germline, CDR1 is MNHEY and CDR2 is SVGAGI. The ends lost 0 bases at V and 6 bases at J; junction bases unmatched: 4. The CDR3 consists of 15 residues. DNA of the CDR3: TGTGCCAGCAGTTACTCGACAGGGGGCGGCTCTGAAGCTTTCTTT. Translated, it gives CASSYSTGGGSEAFF.

The chain is built from TRBV14 and TRBJ2-7, with D hard to call. The CDR3 runs to 13 residues. V dropped 1 base and J dropped 6 bases, with 10 bases sitting between them. The germline V gene has CDR1 SGHDN and CDR2 FVKESK. CDR3 nucleotides: TGTGCCAGCAGCCAAGCTGGCTCCCTCGAGCAGTACTTC. Amino acid sequence: CASSQAGSLEQYF.

V gene TRBV7-8 combines with J gene TRBJ2-3; D is possibly TRBD2 (6 bases). The CDR3 sequence is 15 residues long. The V and J ends lost 1 base and 6 bases respectively, with 14 bases between them. The V gene's germline CDR1 is SGHVS and CDR2 FQNEAQ. The CDR3 region has the DNA TGTGCCAGCAGCTTAGGTCTAGCGAGAACCGATACGCAGTATTTT. Translating gives CASSLGLARTDTQYF.

V gene TRBV11-3 combines with J gene TRBJ1-1; 9 bases agree with TRBD1. V was pared by 5 bases and J by 1 base, with 5 bases of the junction left unmatched. Germline assignment: CDR1 SGHNT and CDR2 YENEEA. The CDR3 totals 15 residues. CDR3: CASSPGQGANTEAFF. DNA of the CDR3: TGTGCCAGCAGCCCGGGACAGGGAGCGAACACTGAAGCTTTCTTT.

The V gene is TRBV19, the J gene TRBJ1-4; possibly TRBD1 for D (6 bases). The CDR3 is 15 residues long. V was clipped by 4 bases and J by 5 bases, with 14 bases between them. CDR1 and CDR2 (germline): LNHDA, SQIVND (reference sequence). CDR3 residues: CASSSGQPPNEKLFF. The CDR3 nucleotides read TGTGCCAGTAGTAGCGGACAGCCCCCGAATGAAAAACTGTTTTTT.

The genes are TRBV15 and TRBJ2-3; 8 bases are a match to TRBD2. This CDR3 contains 16 residues. V lost 0 bases, J lost 7 bases, and 9 bases stayed unmatched. CDR1 is LNHNV, CDR2 YYDKDF, per germline (reference sequence). DNA of the CDR3: TGTGCCACCAGCAGAGACCGAGCGGGAGCGGCCAATACGCAGTATTTT. Translating gives CATSRDRAGAANTQYF.

V usage is TRBV12-3 or TRBV12-4 and J usage is TRBJ1-3; D is possibly TRBD1 (5 bases). The V and J ends lost 7 bases and 2 bases respectively, with 9 bases between them. CDR3 length: 13 amino acids. In DNA, the CDR3 is TGTGCCAGCACCTGGGGGGCTGGAAACACCATATATTTT. This codes for CASTWGAGNTIYF.

The J gene is TRBJ1-5, the V gene TRBV30; D call uncertain. In germline, CDR1 is GTSNPN, CDR2 SVGIG (reference sequence). The CDR3 is 13 amino acids. Trimming removed 4 bases from V and 5 bases from J, with 12 bases in between. The CDR3: CAWNPSGDQPQHF. In DNA form, the CDR3 reads TGTGCCTGGAACCCCTCGGGAGATCAGCCCCAGCATTTT.

V is TRBV28 and J is TRBJ2-2; D is perhaps TRBD1 (5 bases). V shed 3 bases and J shed 4 bases, with 9 bases lying between them. This CDR3 spans 14 amino acids. Germline V gene data show CDR1 as MDHEN and CDR2 as SYDVKM. CDR3 region: CASSFLGVTGELFF. CDR3 nucleotide sequence: TGTGCCAGCAGTTTCCTAGGGGTCACCGGGGAGCTGTTTTTT.

The gene calls are TRBV10-2 and TRBJ2-2; D is unclear. Trimming removed 0 bases from V and 1 base from J, with 6 bases in between. The CDR3 is made up of 15 amino acids. Looked up from germline, CDR1 is WSHSY and CDR2 is SAAADI. The CDR3 region is CASSESVGNTGELFF. The CDR3 DNA is TGCGCCAGCAGTGAGTCGGTCGGGAACACCGGGGAGCTGTTTTTT.

This CDR3 is CASSKRGQGYEQYF. CDR3 nucleotide sequence: TGTGCCAGCAGCAAGCGTGGACAGGGATACGAGCAGTACTTC. The V and J genes are TRBV5-4 and TRBJ2-7; 8 bases agree with TRBD1. Germline values: CDR1 SGHNT, CDR2 YYREEE (reference sequence). Trimming took 4 bases from V and 4 from J; bases not matched to a gene: 7. The CDR3 covers 14 residues.

This chain uses TRBV11-2 with TRBJ1-1; D not certain. Trimming removed 2 bases from V and 4 bases from J, with 8 bases in between. The CDR3 runs 13 residues. The germline V gene encodes CDR1 SGHAT and CDR2 FQNNGV. The CDR3 DNA sequence: TGTGCCAGCAGCTTACTTCCGGGCACTGAAGCTTTCTTT. This encodes CASSLLPGTEAFF.

The genes are TRBV12-2 and TRBJ1-5; TRBD1 was called by the table and not checked on the DNA. TRBV12-2 is listed as a pseudogene. The CDR3 length is 15 residues. DNA for the CDR3: TGTGCAAGTCGCCCAGCTCCGTTGGGGCGGCTTCCCCAGCATTTT. Translation gives CASRPAPLGRLPQHF.